This T cell receptor (beta chain) was profiled in a study of T cell repertoires in cytomegalovirus infection. Study overall: CMV infection together with matching HLA type was indicated by public TCR beta signatures. Study-level points and caveats: Accumulated public TCR beta family frequency recognized individuals carrying CMV together with the relevant HLA. CMV-specific HLA-C-restricted TCR beta clonotypes dominated the ex vivo response.

The V gene end was trimmed by 4 bases and the J gene end by 6 bases; junction bases not matched to a gene: 11. CDR1 and CDR2 from the germline V gene are MGHRA and YSYEKL. The CDR3 has 17 amino acids. TCRdb re-called the reads with MiXCR, one entry per CDR3 protein. Among fewer than 200,000 distinct CDR3 sequences listed, about 21% were seen once. As concerns this clonotype: Its antigen is still unknown.

V usage is TRBV4-1 and J usage is TRBJ2-2, with TRBD1 identical over 10 bases. The receptor was isolated from a human donor in good health (CMV status not recorded). Some clones in this sample may be carry-over from other donors' samples. Sequencing input: PBMCs. The chain's CDR3 is CASSPPGGQGLPGELFF. Written as DNA, the CDR3 is TGCGCCAGCAGCCCCCCTGGGGGACAGGGGCTTCCCGGGGAGCTGTTTTTT.